This T cell receptor beta chain was sequenced for a study of response to subunit inactivated influenza vaccine. TCRdb re-called the RT-PCR reads through MiXCR, storing one row per CDR3 protein. The repertoire includes fewer than 600,000 distinct CDR3 sequences, roughly 7.9% of them detected once, and roughly 14% sits in the top ten. This clonotype was seen repeatedly, ten times or more. Its specificity is unknown. Study results and caveats: Authors suggested each seasonal influenza vaccination recruits few new T cells.

Source: PBMCs from blood, taken 23 months after vaccination. This clonotype originated in a man aged 50-75 years who received an inactivated influenza vaccine.

The CDR3 bases are TGTGCCAGCGGTTCTAGCGGGAGGTGGAATGAGCAGTTCTTC. Translating gives CASGSSGRWNEQFF. V and J are TRBV6-5 and TRBJ2-1; 11 bases are a match to TRBD2. Looked up from germline, CDR1 is MNHEY and CDR2 is SVGAGI. V gave up 8 bases and J gave up 7 bases; unmatched junction bases: 7. The CDR3 length is 14 residues.